This T cell receptor beta chain derives from a study of T cells expressing NK-cell markers. Study overall: Among eight sequenced donors, seven carried HCMV seropositivity while one was seronegative. Overall study findings and caveats: These clonotypes also led the CD3+CD56-NKG2C+ fraction in a handful of donors.

The CDR3 runs to 14 residues. The germline V gene has CDR1 MNHEY and CDR2 SVGAGI. 5'RACE template switching with UMIs generated TCR beta cDNA. TCRdb reprocessed the 5' RACE reads, with one entry per CDR3 protein and no DNA. The sample has a few hundred thousand distinct CDR3 sequences. About this clonotype: The antigen remains undetermined.

The sequencing sample was made of blood T cells: a sorted CD56 or NKG2C T cell subset, CD4+ or CD8+ T cells, or bulk PBMC T cells (not recorded which). The TCR was taken from a man aged 18-70 years in good health. J is TRBJ2-7 and V is TRBV6-5. The CDR3 spells CASSYSASLTEQYF.